The 14 T cell receptor beta chains in this list originate from one sample, sequenced in a study of shared clonotypes between healthy human individuals. TCRdb keeps only in-frame clones here, not all; method: immunoSEQ multiplex PCR. The table records 2,500,000 or so clones, 85% to 95% of them present only once. Source material: naive CD4+ T cells from PBMCs. Subset here: CD45RA+ positively selected. The receptors here all came from a man aged 18 to 30 in good health. Some clones in this sample may be carry-over from other donors' samples.

V usage is TRBV6-6 and J usage is TRBJ1-3; D possibly corresponds to TRBD1 (5 bases). CDR1 is MNHNY and CDR2 is SVGAGI in the germline V gene (reference sequence). Trimming took off 8 bases at V and 0 bases at J, with 17 bases between the two ends. The CDR3 length is 16 residues. For the CDR3, the DNA is TGTGCCAGCCGGGGGGTATGGGGAAGCTCTGGAAACACCATATATTTT. Translation: CASRGVWGSSGNTIYF.

The chain has TRBV25-1 and TRBJ1-1, with D unresolved. This CDR3 is built from 16 residues. Germline assignment: CDR1 MGHDK and CDR2 SYGVNS. Trimming took off 0 bases at V and 4 bases at J, with 15 bases between the two ends. Written as DNA, the CDR3 is TGTGCCAGCAGTGAATATGGCACGGTTAGAGGCACTGAAGCTTTCTTT. Translating gives CASSEYGTVRGTEAFF.

J is TRBJ1-5 and V is TRBV6-6, with a possible D match to TRBD1 (6 bases). Germline V CDR1 and CDR2: MNHNY, SVGAGI (reference sequence). The CDR3 covers 15 residues. V lost 6 bases, J lost 0 bases, and 12 bases lay in between. The CDR3: CASSQTGASNQPQHF. DNA for the CDR3: TGTGCCAGCAGCCAGACAGGTGCTAGCAATCAGCCCCAGCATTTT.

This chain joins TRBV9 and TRBJ2-3; D remains ambiguous. The germline V and J ends were trimmed by 3 bases and 0 bases, with 11 bases remaining between them. CDR1 and CDR2 (germline): SGDLS, YYNGEE. The CDR3 extends over 15 amino acids. The CDR3 loop reads CASSGARKSTDTQYF. CDR3 DNA: TGTGCCAGCAGCGGGGCGAGGAAAAGCACAGATACGCAGTATTTT.

This sequence joins TRBV10-3 and TRBJ1-5, with a tentative D call TRBD1 (6 bases). Germline V CDR1 and CDR2: ENHRY, SYGVKD. V lost 4 bases, J lost 5 bases, and 12 bases lay in between. This CDR3 contains 14 residues. This chain's CDR3 is CAISAREGDQPQHF. The CDR3 region has the DNA TGTGCCATCAGTGCCCGAGAGGGGGATCAGCCCCAGCATTTT.

The chain employs TRBV7-3 and TRBJ2-1, with 16 bases lining up with TRBD2. V lost 2 bases to trimming and J lost 7 bases; unmatched junction nucleotides: 8. Germline V lookup: CDR1 SGHTA, CDR2 FQGTGA. The length of the CDR3 is 18 residues. In nucleotides, the CDR3 is TGTGCCAGCAGCTTATTTCCCTCGGGACTAGCGGGAGGGAATGAGCAGTTCTTC. It encodes CASSLFPSGLAGGNEQFF.

With respect to this clone: This same CDR3 is encoded by further DNA sequences in the sample. The chain combines TRBV5-1 with TRBJ2-1; no reliable D call. Germline values: CDR1 SGHRS, CDR2 YFSETQ. Trimming left V 0 bases short and J 0 bases short, with 10 bases between. The CDR3 extends over 16 amino acids. In DNA, the CDR3 is TGCGCCAGCAGCTTGGGGGCCAGCAGCTCCTACAATGAGCAGTTCTTC. Its protein product is CASSLGASSSYNEQFF.

The chain couples TRBV5-4 to TRBJ2-5; D may be TRBD1 or TRBD2 (5 bases each). V was cut by 3 bases and J by 5 bases, with 20 bases left in between. CDR3 length: 16 amino acids. The germline CDR1 and CDR2 sequences are SGHNT and YYREEE (reference sequence). The CDR3 DNA reads as TGTGCCAGCAGCTCCCCCGGGACCTCGGGCCGGGAGACCCAGTACTTC. Translation gives CASSSPGTSGRETQYF. The entire variable domain, with the rest obtained from reference TRBV5-4 and TRBJ2-5, is as follows: ETGVTQSPTHLIKTRGQQVTLRCSSQSGHNTVSWYQQALGQGPQFIFQYYREEENGRGNFPPRFSGLQFPNYSSELNVNALELDDSALYLCASSSPGTSGRETQYFGPGTRLLVL.

Points on this clone: This same CDR3 is encoded by further DNA sequences in the sample. The chain employs TRBV15 and TRBJ2-3; 8 nucleotides align to TRBD2. This CDR3 region has 15 residues. V trimming: 0 bases; J trimming: 3 bases; junction bases outside the gene matches: 2. Germline V lookup: CDR1 LNHNV, CDR2 YYDKDF (reference sequence). CDR3 region: CATSRDGRGTDTQYF. For the CDR3, the DNA is TGTGCCACCAGCAGAGACGGGAGGGGGACAGATACGCAGTATTTT. The full variable domain, with the rest looked up from reference TRBV15 and TRBJ2-3, is DAMVIQNPRYQVTQFGKPVTLSCSQTLNHNVMYWYQQKSSQAPKLLFHYYDKDFNNEADTPDNFQSRRPNTSFCFLDIRSPGLGDTAMYLCATSRDGRGTDTQYFGPGTRLTVL.

The CDR3 nucleotides are TGTGCCACGTCCCGGGACAGGGCATCCGGTGAAAAACTGTTTTTT. Encoded protein: CATSRDRASGEKLFF. This rearrangement joins TRBV10-3 to TRBJ1-4, with 9 bases matching TRBD1. V dropped 10 bases and J dropped 7; count of bases not matched to a gene: 13. CDR1 and CDR2 (germline): ENHRY, SYGVKD. The CDR3 runs to 15 residues.

This chain connects TRBV4-2 to TRBJ2-5; 7 bases match TRBD2. The DNA end is a closer match to TRBJ2-7, so the J assignment may be wrong. The CDR3 has 15 amino acids. Germline V gene data show CDR1 as LGHNA and CDR2 as YNFKEQ. This chain's CDR3 is CASSPLAGEGYEQYF. The CDR3 region has the DNA TGTGCCAGCAGCCCCCTCGCGGGAGAAGGCTACGAGCAGTACTTC.

This chain connects TRBV6-6 to TRBJ1-1; 12 nucleotides match TRBD1. This CDR3 has 16 residues. Losses at the gene ends were 5 bases for V and 5 bases for J; bases not matched to a gene: 9. Germline CDR1 is MNHNY and CDR2 is SVGAGI (reference sequence). As DNA, the CDR3 is TGTGCCAGCAGTGGGGGACAGGGGGCCGGAGGAACTGAAGCTTTCTTT. It translates to CASSGGQGAGGTEAFF.

The chain combines TRBV27 with TRBJ1-4; 7 nucleotides agree with TRBD1. The germline CDR1 and CDR2 sequences are MNHEY and SMNVEV (reference sequence). The CDR3 runs to 14 residues. The J segment lost 7 bases and the V segment lost 5 bases, leaving 7 bases of the junction unmatched. Here the CDR3 reads CASSPDRVREKLFF. CDR3 sequence (DNA): TGTGCCAGCAGTCCCGACAGGGTCCGTGAAAAACTGTTTTTT.

Concerning this clone itself: The sample has other DNA sequences that encode this CDR3 too. The V call is TRBV5-1, the J call TRBJ1-1, with D possibly being TRBD1 (5 bases). The ends were cut back, 3 bases at V and 1 base at J, with 10 bases in the middle. The CDR3 contains 14 residues. CDR1 and CDR2 (germline): SGHRS, YFSETQ. Here the CDR3 DNA reads TGCGCCAGCAGCTCCCAGGGCCCGAACACTGAAGCTTTCTTT. This encodes CASSSQGPNTEAFF.